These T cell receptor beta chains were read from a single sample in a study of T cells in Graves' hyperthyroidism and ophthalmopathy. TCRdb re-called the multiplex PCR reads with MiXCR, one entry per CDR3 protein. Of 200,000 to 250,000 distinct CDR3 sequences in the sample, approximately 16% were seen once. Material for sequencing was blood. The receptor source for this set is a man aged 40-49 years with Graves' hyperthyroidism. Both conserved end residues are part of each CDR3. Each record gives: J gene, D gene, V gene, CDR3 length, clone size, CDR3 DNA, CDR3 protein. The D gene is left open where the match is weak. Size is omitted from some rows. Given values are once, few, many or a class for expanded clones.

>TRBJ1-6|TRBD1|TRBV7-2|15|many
TGTGCCAGCAGCCCAACCAGGGGGACTAATTCACCCCTCCACTTT
CASSPTRGTNSPLHF
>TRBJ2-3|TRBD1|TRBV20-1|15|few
TGCAGTGCTAGAGATGTCGGGACAGACACAGATACGCAGTATTTT
CSARDVGTDTDTQYF
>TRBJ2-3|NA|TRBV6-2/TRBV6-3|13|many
TGTGCCAGCAGGCAAGGGGTTTCGGATACGCAGTATTTT
CASRQGVSDTQYF
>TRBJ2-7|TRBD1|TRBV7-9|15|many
TGTGCCAGCAGCTTAGGAGGTCAGGGGGTTGGAGAGCAGTACTTC
CASSLGGQGVGEQYF
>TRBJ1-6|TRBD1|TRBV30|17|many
TGTGCCTGGGGCACCACAGGGGGCGAGACCTATAATTCACCCCTCCACTTT
CAWGTTGGETYNSPLHF
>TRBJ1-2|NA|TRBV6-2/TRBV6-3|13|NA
TGTGCCAGCAGTTACTTCCAGAGCGGTGGCTACACCTTC
CASSYFQSGGYTF
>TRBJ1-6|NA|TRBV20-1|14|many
TGCAGTGCTAGAGGGACAGTACGAGGTTCACCCCTCCACTTT
CSARGTVRGSPLHF
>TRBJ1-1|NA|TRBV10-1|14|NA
TGCGCCAGCAGTGAGTCGATTAAACGGAATGAAGCTTTCTTT
CASSESIKRNEAFF
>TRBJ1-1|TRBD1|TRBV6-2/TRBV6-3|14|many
TGTGCCAGCAGTTACCGGGGACAGGGGGGAGACGCTTTCTTT
CASSYRGQGGDAFF
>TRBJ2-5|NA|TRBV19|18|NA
TGTGCCAGTAGTATAGATGCCAAGGTGGCCCCCTTTCAAGAGACCCAGTACTTC
CASSIDAKVAPFQETQYF
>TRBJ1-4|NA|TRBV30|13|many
TGTGCCTGGGCGGAGGGTTCTAATGACGTACTGTTTTTT
CAWAEGSNDVLFF
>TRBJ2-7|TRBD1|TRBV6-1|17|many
TGTGCCAGCAGTACACGCCGTGGGACAGGGTGGGCCTACGAGCAGTACTTC
CASSTRRGTGWAYEQYF
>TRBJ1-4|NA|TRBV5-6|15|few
TGTGCCAGCAGCGTCCAAATGGCAACTAATGAAAAACTGTTTTTT
CASSVQMATNEKLFF
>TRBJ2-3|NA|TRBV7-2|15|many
TGTGCCAGCAGCTTAGATGGCGGGACCACAGATACGCAGTATTTT
CASSLDGGTTDTQYF
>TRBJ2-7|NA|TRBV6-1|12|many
TGTGCCCCCGGGCTAGATATCTACGAGCAGTACTTC
CAPGLDIYEQYF
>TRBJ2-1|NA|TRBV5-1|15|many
TGCGCCAGCAGCTTTGACACCGGCTCCTACAATGAGCAGTTCTTC
CASSFDTGSYNEQFF
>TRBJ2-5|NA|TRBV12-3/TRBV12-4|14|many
TGTGCCAGCAGTGATTTGGGGGGGCAGGAGACCCAGTACTTC
CASSDLGGQETQYF
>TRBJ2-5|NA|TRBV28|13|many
TGTGCCATCAACTTCTCACAGGACGAGACCCAGTACTTC
CAINFSQDETQYF
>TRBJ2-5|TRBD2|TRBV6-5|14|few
TGTGCCAGCAGTTACCAGCGGGGTTTGGAGACCCAGTACTTC
CASSYQRGLETQYF
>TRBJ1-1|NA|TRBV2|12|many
TGTGCCAGCCTAGGGCTGAACACTGAAGCTTTCTTT
CASLGLNTEAFF
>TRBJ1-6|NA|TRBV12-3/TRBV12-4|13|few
TGTGCCAGCAGTTTAGAGCCAAGTTCACCCCTCCACTTT
CASSLEPSSPLHF
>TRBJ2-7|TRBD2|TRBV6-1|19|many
TGTGCCAGCAGCCGGACAGGTTTTGGACTAGCGGGGGGGCAGAACGAGCAGTACTTC
CASSRTGFGLAGGQNEQYF
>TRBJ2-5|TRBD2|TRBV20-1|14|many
TGCAGTGCTAGCCGACTAGCGCTCCAAGAGACCCAGTACTTC
CSASRLALQETQYF
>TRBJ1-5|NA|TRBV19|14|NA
TGTGCCAGTAGCCCGGGATCCACCAATCAGCCCCAGCATTTT
CASSPGSTNQPQHF
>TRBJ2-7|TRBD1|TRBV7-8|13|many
TGTGCCAGCCGGGACAGGGTGGTCTACGAGCAGTACTTC
CASRDRVVYEQYF
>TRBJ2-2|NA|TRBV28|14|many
TGTGCCAGCTCATACAGGGTAAACACCGGGGAGCTGTTTTTT
CASSYRVNTGELFF
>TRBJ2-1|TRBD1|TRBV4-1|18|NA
TGCGCCAGCAGCCAGCTTGCAGGGGGTACCTTTCCCTACAATGAGCAGTTCTTC
CASSQLAGGTFPYNEQFF
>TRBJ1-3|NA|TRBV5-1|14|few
TGCGCCAGCAGCTCAGGGTTTACTGGAAACACCATATATTTT
CASSSGFTGNTIYF
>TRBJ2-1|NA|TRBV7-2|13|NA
TGTGCCAGCTCCCTCGCCCCCTACAATGAGCAGTTCTTC
CASSLAPYNEQFF
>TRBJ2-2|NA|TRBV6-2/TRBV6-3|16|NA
TGTGCCAGCAGTTACACCGCAGGCTTGAACACCGGGGAGCTGTTTTTT
CASSYTAGLNTGELFF
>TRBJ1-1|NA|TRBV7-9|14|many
TGTGCCAGCAGCATCACCCCCCTGAACACTGAAGCTTTCTTT
CASSITPLNTEAFF
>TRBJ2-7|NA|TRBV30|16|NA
TGTGCCTGGAGTGTACTTGCGGATTCTGGAGTCTACGAGCAGTACTTC
CAWSVLADSGVYEQYF
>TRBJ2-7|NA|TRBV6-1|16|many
TGTGCCAGCAGTTACCCCCTGGGGGGCACAACCTACGAGCAGTACTTC
CASSYPLGGTTYEQYF
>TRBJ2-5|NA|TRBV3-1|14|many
TGTGCCAGCAGCCCCGATCAGGGCGTCGAGACCCAGTACTTC
CASSPDQGVETQYF